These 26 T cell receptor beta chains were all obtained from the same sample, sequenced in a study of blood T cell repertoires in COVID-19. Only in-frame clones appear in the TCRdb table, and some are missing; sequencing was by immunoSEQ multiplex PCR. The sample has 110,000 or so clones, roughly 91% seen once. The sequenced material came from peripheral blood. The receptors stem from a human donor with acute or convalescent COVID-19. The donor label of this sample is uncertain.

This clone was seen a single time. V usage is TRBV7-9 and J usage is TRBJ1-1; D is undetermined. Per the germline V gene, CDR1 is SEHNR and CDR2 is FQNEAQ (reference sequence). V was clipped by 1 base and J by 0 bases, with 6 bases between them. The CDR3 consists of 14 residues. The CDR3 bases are TGTGCCAGCAGCTTAGGACACTTGAACACTGAAGCTTTCTTT. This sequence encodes CASSLGHLNTEAFF.

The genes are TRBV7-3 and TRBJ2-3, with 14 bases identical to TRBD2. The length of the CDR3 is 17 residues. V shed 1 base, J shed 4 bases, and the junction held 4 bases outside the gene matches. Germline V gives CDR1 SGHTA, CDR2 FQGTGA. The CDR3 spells CASSLKATSGGADTQYF. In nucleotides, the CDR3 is TGTGCCAGCAGCTTAAAAGCGACTAGCGGGGGGGCAGATACGCAGTATTTT.

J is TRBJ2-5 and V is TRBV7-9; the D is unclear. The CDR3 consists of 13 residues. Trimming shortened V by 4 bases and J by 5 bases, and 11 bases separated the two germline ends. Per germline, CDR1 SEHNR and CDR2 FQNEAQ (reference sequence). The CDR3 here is CASSSSGQETQYF. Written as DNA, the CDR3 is TGTGCCAGCAGCTCATCTGGGCAGGAGACCCAGTACTTC.

The CDR3, as DNA: TGTGCCAGCAGTTACTTGGGAGCTGAAGCTTTCTTT. As protein: CASSYLGAEAFF. This chain joins TRBV6-5 and TRBJ1-1; D gene unclear. The CDR3 extends over 12 amino acids. V lost 1 base to trimming and J lost 6 bases, with 6 bases between them. Germline V gene lookup returns CDR1 MNHEY and CDR2 SVGAGI.

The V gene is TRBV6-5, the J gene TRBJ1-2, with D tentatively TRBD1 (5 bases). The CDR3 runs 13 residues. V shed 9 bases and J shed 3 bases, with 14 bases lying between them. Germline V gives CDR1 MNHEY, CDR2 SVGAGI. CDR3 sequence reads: CARPQGTDYGYTF. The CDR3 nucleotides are TGTGCCAGACCTCAGGGCACAGACTATGGCTACACCTTC.

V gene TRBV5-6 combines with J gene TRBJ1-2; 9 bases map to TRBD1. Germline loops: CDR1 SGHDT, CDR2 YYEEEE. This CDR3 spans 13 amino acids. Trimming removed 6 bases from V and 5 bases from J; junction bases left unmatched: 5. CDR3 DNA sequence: TGTGCCAGCACCGGACAGGGGTGGTATGGCTACACCTTC. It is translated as CASTGQGWYGYTF.

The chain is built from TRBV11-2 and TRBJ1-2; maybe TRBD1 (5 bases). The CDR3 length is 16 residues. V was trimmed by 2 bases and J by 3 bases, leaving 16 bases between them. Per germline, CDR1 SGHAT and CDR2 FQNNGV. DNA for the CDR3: TGTGCCAGCAGCTTACGGGCGGGGCCGGGGGACTATGGCTACACCTTC. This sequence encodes CASSLRAGPGDYGYTF.

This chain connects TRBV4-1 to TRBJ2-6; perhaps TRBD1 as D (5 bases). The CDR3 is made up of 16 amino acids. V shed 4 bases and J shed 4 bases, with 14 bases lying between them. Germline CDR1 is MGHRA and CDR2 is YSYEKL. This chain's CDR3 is CASSRVDSVGANVLTF. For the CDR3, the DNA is TGCGCCAGCAGCCGAGTCGACAGCGTAGGGGCCAACGTCCTGACTTTC.

In DNA, the CDR3 is TGTGCCAGCAGCTTAGGGACTAGCGGGGGCGTCTACGAGCAGTACTTC. This sequence encodes CASSLGTSGGVYEQYF. This chain links TRBV7-2 with TRBJ2-7; 13 nucleotides match TRBD2. The CDR3 has 16 residues. Germline CDR1 SGHTA, CDR2 FQGNSA. V was pared by 1 base and J by 3 bases, with 3 bases of the junction left unmatched.

CDR3: CASRSTGQNTEAFF. CDR3 DNA: TGTGCCAGCAGATCTACAGGGCAGAACACTGAAGCTTTCTTT. The chain has TRBV28 and TRBJ1-1; a possible D gene is TRBD1 (6 bases). The V gene lost 6 bases and the J gene lost 1 base, with 12 bases spanning the gap. CDR3 size: 14 residues. The germline V gene has CDR1 MDHEN and CDR2 SYDVKM.

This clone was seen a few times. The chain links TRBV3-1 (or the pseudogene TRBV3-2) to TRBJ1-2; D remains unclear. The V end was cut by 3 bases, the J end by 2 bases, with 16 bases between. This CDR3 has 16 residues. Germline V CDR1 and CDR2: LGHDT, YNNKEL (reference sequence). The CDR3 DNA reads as TGTGCCAGCAGCCACGGTCGGCGAAGGGAGAACTATGGCTACACCTTC. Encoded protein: CASSHGRRRENYGYTF.

The CDR3 DNA is TGTGCCAGCAGCCCGAGACTAGCGGGAGTAGATACGCAGTATTTT. As protein: CASSPRLAGVDTQYF. This chain joins TRBV7-3 and TRBJ2-3; 12 bases are a match to TRBD2. There are 15 residues in the CDR3. J gave up 5 bases and V 5 bases, and 5 bases lay outside the gene matches. In germline, CDR1 is SGHTA, CDR2 FQGTGA.

The CDR3 nucleotides read TGTGCCAGCAGCCATAGCGGTAACACAGATACGCAGTATTTT. It translates to CASSHSGNTDTQYF. The rearrangement joins TRBV5-5 to TRBJ2-3; perhaps TRBD2 as D (6 bases). Looked up from germline, CDR1 is SGHKS and CDR2 is YYEKEE (reference sequence). V dropped 4 bases and J dropped 2 bases, with 11 bases sitting between them. CDR3 length: 14 residues.

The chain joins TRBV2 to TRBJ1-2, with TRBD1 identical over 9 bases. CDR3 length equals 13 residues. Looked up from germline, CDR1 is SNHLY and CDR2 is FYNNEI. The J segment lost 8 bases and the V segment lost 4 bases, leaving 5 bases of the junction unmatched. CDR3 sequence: CASSADRGGGYTF. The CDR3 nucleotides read TGTGCCAGCAGTGCGGACAGGGGAGGCGGCTACACCTTC.

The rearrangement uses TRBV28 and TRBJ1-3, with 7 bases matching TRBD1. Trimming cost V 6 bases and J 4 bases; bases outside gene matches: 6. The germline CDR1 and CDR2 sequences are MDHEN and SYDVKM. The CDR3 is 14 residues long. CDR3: CASSLDRAGNTIYF. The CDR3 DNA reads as TGTGCCAGCAGCCTCGACAGGGCCGGAAACACCATATATTTT.

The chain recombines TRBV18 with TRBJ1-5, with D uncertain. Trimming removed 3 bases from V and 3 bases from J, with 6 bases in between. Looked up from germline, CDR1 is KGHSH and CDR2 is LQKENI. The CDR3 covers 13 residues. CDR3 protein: CASSPADNQPQHF. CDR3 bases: TGTGCCAGCTCACCGGCCGACAATCAGCCCCAGCATTTT.

The CDR3 DNA sequence: TGCACCGCCGGCGCGTCTGAAGCTTTCTTT. Protein: CTAGASEAFF. The chain uses TRBV29-1 and TRBJ1-1, with D uncertain. Germline V gives CDR1 SQVTM, CDR2 ANQGSEA. This CDR3 spans 10 amino acids. Full variable domain (missing parts from reference TRBV29-1 and TRBJ1-1): SAVISQKPSRDICQRGTSLTIQCQVDSQVTMMFWYRQQPGQSLTLIATANQGSEATYESGFVIDKFPISRPNLTFSTLTVSNMSPEDSSIYLCTAGASEAFFGQGTRLTVV.

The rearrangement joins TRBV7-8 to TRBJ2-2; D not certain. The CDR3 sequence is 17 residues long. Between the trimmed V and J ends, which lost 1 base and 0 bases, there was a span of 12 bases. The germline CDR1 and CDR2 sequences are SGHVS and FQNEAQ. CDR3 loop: CASSLVFHQANTGELFF. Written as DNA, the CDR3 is TGTGCCAGCAGCTTAGTTTTTCACCAGGCGAACACCGGGGAGCTGTTTTTT.

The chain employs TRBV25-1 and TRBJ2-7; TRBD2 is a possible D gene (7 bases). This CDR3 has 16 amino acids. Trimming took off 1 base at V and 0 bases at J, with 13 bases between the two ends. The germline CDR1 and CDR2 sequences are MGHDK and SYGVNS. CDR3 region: CASSESAGAGSYEQYF. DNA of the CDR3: TGTGCCAGCAGTGAATCGGCGGGGGCGGGCTCCTACGAGCAGTACTTC.

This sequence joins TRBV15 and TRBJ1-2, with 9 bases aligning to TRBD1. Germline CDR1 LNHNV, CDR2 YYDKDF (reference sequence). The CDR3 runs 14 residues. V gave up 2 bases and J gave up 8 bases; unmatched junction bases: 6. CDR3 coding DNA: TGTGCCACCAGCAGACCGTGGACAGGGGACGGCTACACCTTC. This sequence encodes CATSRPWTGDGYTF.

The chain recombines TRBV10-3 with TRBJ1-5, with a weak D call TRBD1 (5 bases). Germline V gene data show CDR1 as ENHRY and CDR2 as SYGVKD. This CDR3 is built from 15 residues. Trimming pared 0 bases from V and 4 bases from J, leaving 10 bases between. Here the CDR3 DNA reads TGTGCCATCAGTGAGTCGTACCAGGGTAATCAGCCCCAGCATTTT. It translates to CAISESYQGNQPQHF.

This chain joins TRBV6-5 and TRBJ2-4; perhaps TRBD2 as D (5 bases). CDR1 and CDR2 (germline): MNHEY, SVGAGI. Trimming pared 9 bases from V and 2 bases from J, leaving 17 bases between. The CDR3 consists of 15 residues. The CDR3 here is CASDPLSGSKNIQYF. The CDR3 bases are TGTGCCAGTGATCCTCTAAGCGGTTCCAAAAACATTCAGTACTTC.

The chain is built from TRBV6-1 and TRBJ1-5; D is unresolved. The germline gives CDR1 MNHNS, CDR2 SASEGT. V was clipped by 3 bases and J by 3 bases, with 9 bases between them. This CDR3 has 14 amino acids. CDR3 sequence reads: CASSEMQNNQPQHF. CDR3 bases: TGTGCCAGCAGTGAGATGCAGAACAATCAGCCCCAGCATTTT.

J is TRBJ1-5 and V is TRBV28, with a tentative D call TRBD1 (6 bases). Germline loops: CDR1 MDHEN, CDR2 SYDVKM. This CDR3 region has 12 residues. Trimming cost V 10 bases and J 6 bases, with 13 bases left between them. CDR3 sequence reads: CATNTGLQPQHF. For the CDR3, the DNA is TGTGCCACCAACACAGGGCTTCAGCCCCAGCATTTT.

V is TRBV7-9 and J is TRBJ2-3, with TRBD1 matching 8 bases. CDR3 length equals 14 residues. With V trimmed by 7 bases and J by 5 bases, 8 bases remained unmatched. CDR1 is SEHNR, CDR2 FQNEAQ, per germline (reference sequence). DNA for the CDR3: TGTGCCAGCATACTGGACAGGGTCGTAGATACGCAGTATTTT. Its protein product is CASILDRVVDTQYF.

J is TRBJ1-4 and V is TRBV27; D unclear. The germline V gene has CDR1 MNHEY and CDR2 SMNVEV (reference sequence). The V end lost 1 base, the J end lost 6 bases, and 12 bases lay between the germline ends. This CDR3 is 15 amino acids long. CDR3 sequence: CASSLFGSTDEKLFF. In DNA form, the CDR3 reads TGTGCCAGCAGTTTATTTGGATCGACTGATGAAAAACTGTTTTTT.